The sequence of this TCR beta chain was determined in a study of cytomegalovirus exposure and HLA in healthy donors. Whole-study context: The study placed approximately 80% of its roughly 410 genotyped donors in the Caucasian-associated ancestry cluster. Study-level results: In a later analysis, at a false discovery rate of 0.05, fewer than 20,000 TCR beta sequences matched HLA alleles. Trimming of TCR beta V- and J-genes showed a link, identified in a later analysis, to a missense DCLRE1C variant. An observed cluster of highly shared sequence variants was recorded as a likely sequencing artifact.

CDR3 length: 15 amino acids. Losses at the gene ends were 1 base for V and 2 bases for J; bases not matched to a gene: 1. The germline V gene encodes CDR1 SGHVS and CDR2 FNYEAQ. Both 60 Vbeta primers and 13 Jbeta primers went into the PCR. Generated by immunoSEQ multiplex PCR, the TCRdb table keeps only in-frame clones and is missing some. This sample has some 150,000 clones; about 61% occur once, and the top ten carry 2.4%. Of note for this clone: Its target is unknown.

Sequencing was done on a sample of PBMCs. This chain joins TRBV7-6 and TRBJ1-5; 8 bases map to TRBD1. The clonotype was recovered from a woman in her thirties or forties in good health and CMV-seronegative. As DNA, the CDR3 is TGTGCCAGCAGCTTAGAGACAGGGGGCAATCAGCCCCAGCATTTT. It is translated as CASSLETGGNQPQHF. Complete variable domain (other parts from reference TRBV7-6 and TRBJ1-5): GAGVSQSPRYKVTKRGQDVALRCDPISGHVSLYWYRQALGQGPEFLTYFNYEAQQDKSGLPNDRFSAERPEGSISTLTIQRTEQRDSAMYRCASSLETGGNQPQHFGDGTRLSIL.